These 11 T cell receptor beta chains originate from one sample sequenced in a study of blood T cells in healthy people across ages. With a J-beta primer mix and a sample-barcoded 5' primer, a second PCR ran about 7 to 12 cycles. TCRdb redid the calling of the 5' RACE reads with MiXCR, one entry per CDR3 protein. There are about a million distinct CDR3 sequences in the sample; less than 45% occur only once, and 13% lies in the top ten. Sequencing used blood. The receptors derive from a man aged 18-30 years in good health.

The rearrangement joins TRBV4-1 to TRBJ2-5; TRBD1 might be the D (5 bases). The germline CDR1 and CDR2 sequences are MGHRA and YSYEKL. CDR3 length: 15 residues. V dropped 6 bases and J dropped 1 base, with 15 bases sitting between them. CDR3 sequence reads: CASRLTATAQETQYF. DNA of the CDR3: TGCGCCAGCAGATTAACCGCGACAGCCCAAGAGACCCAGTACTTC.

This chain uses TRBV19 with TRBJ2-2; tentatively, D is TRBD1 (6 bases). V was cut by 1 base and J by 4 bases, with 13 bases left in between. Per the germline V gene, CDR1 is LNHDA and CDR2 is SQIVND (reference sequence). The CDR3 sequence is 16 residues long. CDR3 DNA: TGTGCCAGTAGTATAGGGGACAAGTTGGGCACCGGGGAGCTGTTTTTT. The encoded protein is CASSIGDKLGTGELFF.

In nucleotides, the CDR3 is TGCGCCAGCAGCCAAGTGGGGCGGGGAGGCTTCGACGAGCAGTTCTTC. It translates to CASSQVGRGGFDEQFF. The chain uses TRBV4-3 and TRBJ2-1, with D maybe TRBD2 (6 bases). Trimming took off 1 base at V and 10 bases at J, with 20 bases between the two ends. Germline V gene lookup returns CDR1 LGHNA and CDR2 YSLEER. This CDR3 has 16 residues.

Details on this clonotype: A junction boundary mismatches the germline segment, possibly from a read error. The V gene is TRBV7-2, the J gene TRBJ1-6, with 8 bases matching TRBD1. This CDR3 has 15 residues. CDR1 and CDR2 (germline): SGHTA, FQGNSA. The CDR3 coding sequence is TGTGCCGGCAGCAGGGGGCAGGGGCGTAATTCACCCCTCCACTTT. It is translated as CAGSRGQGRNSPLHF.

This clonotype was seen only a few times. A junction boundary mismatches the germline segment, possibly from a read error. The gene calls are TRBV5-1 and TRBJ1-2, with D possibly matching TRBD1 (5 bases). CDR1 and CDR2 from the germline V gene are SGHRS and YFSETQ. This CDR3 has 15 amino acids. CDR3 sequence reads: CVSSPAGVFNYGYTF. The CDR3 region has the DNA TGCGTCAGCAGCCCCGCGGGGGTTTTTAACTATGGCTACACCTTC.

V gene TRBV28 combines with J gene TRBJ2-3; TRBD2 is a possible D gene (5 bases). The CDR3 length is 15 residues. CDR1 and CDR2 (germline): MDHEN, SYDVKM. V was pared by 5 bases and J by 3 bases, with 15 bases between. CDR3 sequence: CASSQRRRKTDTQYF. CDR3 nucleotides: TGTGCCAGCAGTCAGCGGAGGCGGAAGACAGATACGCAGTATTTT.

This rearrangement joins TRBV4-1 to TRBJ1-5; D remains ambiguous. Germline loops: CDR1 MGHRA, CDR2 YSYEKL. V lost 0 bases and J 3 bases, leaving 12 bases between the germline ends. The CDR3 covers 16 residues. CDR3 bases: TGCGCCAGCAGCCAAGACCGAGGCCTACCCAATCAGCCCCAGCATTTT. Protein: CASSQDRGLPNQPQHF.

The chain links TRBV3-1 to TRBJ2-7; 9 bases agree with TRBD1. Germline assignment: CDR1 LGHDT and CDR2 YNNKEL (reference sequence). J gave up 7 bases and V 0 bases, and 10 bases lay outside the gene matches. CDR3 length: 16 residues. The CDR3 reads CASSQEDRGYTNEQYF. In DNA form, the CDR3 reads TGTGCCAGCAGCCAAGAGGACAGGGGATATACCAATGAGCAGTACTTC.

This clonotype was detected only a few times. The junction and the germline gene differ at one end; a read error may be behind it. The chain recombines TRBV19 with TRBJ2-3, with 11 bases aligning to TRBD2. CDR1 LNHDA and CDR2 SQIVND come from the germline V gene (reference sequence). The CDR3 is made up of 16 amino acids. CDR3 sequence (DNA): TGTGCCAGTAACGAACTAGCGGGGGCAAGCAGAGATACGCAGTATTTT. Its translation: CASNELAGASRDTQYF.

Only a few counts were recorded for this clonotype. This chain joins TRBV5-5 and TRBJ2-1; D uncertain. The CDR3 runs 12 residues. Trimming shortened V by 4 bases and J by 8 bases, and 10 bases separated the two germline ends. Germline CDR1 SGHKS, CDR2 YYEKEE (reference sequence). The CDR3 loop is CASSTRLDEQFF. The CDR3 nucleotides are TGTGCCAGCAGCACCAGATTGGATGAGCAGTTCTTC.

The rearrangement links TRBV14 to TRBJ1-2; TRBD1 matches 9 bases. Germline lookup yields CDR1 SGHDN and CDR2 FVKESK. The CDR3 is made up of 13 amino acids. Trimming removed 6 bases from V and 8 bases from J; junction bases left unmatched: 7. The CDR3 loop is CASSQKTGGGYTF. DNA for the CDR3: TGTGCCAGCAGTCAAAAAACAGGGGGCGGCTACACCTTC.